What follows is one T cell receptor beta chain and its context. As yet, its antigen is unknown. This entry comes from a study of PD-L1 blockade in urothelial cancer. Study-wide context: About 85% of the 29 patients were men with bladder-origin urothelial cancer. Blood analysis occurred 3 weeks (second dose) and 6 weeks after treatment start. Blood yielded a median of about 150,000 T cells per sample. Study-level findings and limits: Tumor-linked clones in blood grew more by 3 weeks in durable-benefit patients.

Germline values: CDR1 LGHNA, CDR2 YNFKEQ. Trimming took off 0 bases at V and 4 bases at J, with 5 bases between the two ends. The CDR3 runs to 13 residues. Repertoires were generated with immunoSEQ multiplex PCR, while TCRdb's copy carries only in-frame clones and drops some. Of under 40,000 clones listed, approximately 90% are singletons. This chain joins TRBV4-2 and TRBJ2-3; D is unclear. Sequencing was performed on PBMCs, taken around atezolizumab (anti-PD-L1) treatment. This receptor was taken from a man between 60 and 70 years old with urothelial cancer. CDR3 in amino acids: CASSQDFSDTQYF. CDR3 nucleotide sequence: TGTGCCAGCAGCCAAGATTTCTCAGATACGCAGTATTTT.